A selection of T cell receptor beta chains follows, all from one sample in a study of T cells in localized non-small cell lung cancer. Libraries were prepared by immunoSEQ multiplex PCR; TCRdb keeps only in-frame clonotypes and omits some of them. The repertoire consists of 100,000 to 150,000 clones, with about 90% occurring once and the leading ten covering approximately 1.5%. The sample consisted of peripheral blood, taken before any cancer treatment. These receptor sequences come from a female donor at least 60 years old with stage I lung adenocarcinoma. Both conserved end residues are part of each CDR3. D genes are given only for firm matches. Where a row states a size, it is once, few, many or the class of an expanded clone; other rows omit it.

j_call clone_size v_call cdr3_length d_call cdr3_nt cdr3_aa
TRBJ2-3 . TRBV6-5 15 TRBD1 TGTGCCAGCCGTCCGGGACAGGGGCTAGGAGATACGCAGTATTTT CASRPGQGLGDTQYF
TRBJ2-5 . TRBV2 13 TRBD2 TGTGCCAGCAGGACTAGCAGTAGGGAGACCCAGTACTTC CASRTSSRETQYF
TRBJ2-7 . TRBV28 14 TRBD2 TGTGCCACCTCCAAAGCGGGAGTGACCTACGAGCAGTACTTC CATSKAGVTYEQYF
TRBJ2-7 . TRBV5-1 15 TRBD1 TGCGCCAGCAGCTTAACCGGGACAGAGTCCTACGAGCAGTACTTC CASSLTGTESYEQYF
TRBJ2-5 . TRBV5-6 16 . TGTGCCAGCAGCTTTTTTAGTCGAACGGGGAAAGAGACCCAGTACTTC CASSFFSRTGKETQYF
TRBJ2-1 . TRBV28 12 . TGTGCCAGCAGTTTAGTTTTGACAAAGCAGTTCTTC CASSLVLTKQFF
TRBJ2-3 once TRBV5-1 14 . TGCGCCAGCAGCCCCCACACTTCCACAGATACGCAGTATTTT CASSPHTSTDTQYF
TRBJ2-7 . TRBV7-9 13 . TGTGCCAGCAGCTTAGCTAGCGCCCACGAGCAGTACTTC CASSLASAHEQYF
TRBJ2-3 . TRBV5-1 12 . TGCGCCAGCAGCTTTACGGGAGATACGCAGTATTTT CASSFTGDTQYF
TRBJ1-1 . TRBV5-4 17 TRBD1 TGTGCCAGCAGCTCTCCCTGGGGACAGGGAGGAAACACTGAAGCTTTCTTT CASSSPWGQGGNTEAFF
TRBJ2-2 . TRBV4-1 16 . TGCGCCAGCAGCCTTGGGCGACCCACGAACACCGGGGAGCTGTTTTTT CASSLGRPTNTGELFF
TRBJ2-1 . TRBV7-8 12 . TGTGCCAGCAGCTCGGACAGAAATGAGCAGTTCTTC CASSSDRNEQFF
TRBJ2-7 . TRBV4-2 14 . TGTGCCAGCAGCCAAAAGCGGTTCTCCTACGAGCAGTACTTC CASSQKRFSYEQYF
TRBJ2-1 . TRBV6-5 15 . TGTGCCAGCAGTTACTCGACGGTAACCTACAATGAGCAGTTCTTC CASSYSTVTYNEQFF
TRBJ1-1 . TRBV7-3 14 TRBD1 TGTGCCAGCAGCTCCGGGACAGTAAACACTGAAGCTTTCTTT CASSSGTVNTEAFF
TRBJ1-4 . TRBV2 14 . TGTGCCAGCAAGGTTAGGGCAGCGGAGGAAAAACTGTTTTTT CASKVRAAEEKLFF
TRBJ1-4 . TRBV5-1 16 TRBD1 TGCGCCAGCAGCGGGTCCGGGACAGGGGATAATGAAAAACTGTTTTTT CASSGSGTGDNEKLFF
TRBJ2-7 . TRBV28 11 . TGTGCCAGCACGGGAACCTACGAGCAGTACTTC CASTGTYEQYF
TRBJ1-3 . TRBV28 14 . TGTGCCAGCCACCGGGACGCCGTGGAAAACACCATATATTTT CASHRDAVENTIYF
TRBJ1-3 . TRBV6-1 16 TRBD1 TGTGCCAGCAGTGAACGGGACAGGGGGGTTGGAAACACCATATATTTT CASSERDRGVGNTIYF
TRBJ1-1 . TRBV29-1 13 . TGCAGCGTTGAGGTTTTAAAGGGCACTGAAGCTTTCTTT CSVEVLKGTEAFF
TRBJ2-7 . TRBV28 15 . TGTGCCAGCAGTTTAGCGAAAGTACCCTCATACGAGCAGTACTTC CASSLAKVPSYEQYF
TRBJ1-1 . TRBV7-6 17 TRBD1 TGTGCCAGCAGCTTAAGAGCGGGGGGACAGGGAGGCACTGAAGCTTTCTTT CASSLRAGGQGGTEAFF
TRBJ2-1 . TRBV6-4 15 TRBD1 TGTGCCAGCAGTGACTCGAGACAGGGCGGCAATGAGCAGTTCTTC CASSDSRQGGNEQFF
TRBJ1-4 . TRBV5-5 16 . TGTGCCAGCAGCTTGGGGCCAGACAGGCAGAACGGGGAACTGTTTTTT CASSLGPDRQNGELFF
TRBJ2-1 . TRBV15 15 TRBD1 TGTGCCACCAGCAGAGATCCGATACCGGGACAGGGATTGTTCTTC CATSRDPIPGQGLFF
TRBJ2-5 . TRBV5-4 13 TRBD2 TGTGCCAGCAGCTTCCTGGGGGGGGAGACCCAGTACTTC CASSFLGGETQYF
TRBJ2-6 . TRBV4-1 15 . TGCGCCAGCAACAGATGGGGGTCTGGGGCCAACGTCCTGACTTTC CASNRWGSGANVLTF
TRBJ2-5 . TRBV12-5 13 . TGTGCTAGTGGTGCCTCAGGCACAGAGACCCAGTACTTC CASGASGTETQYF
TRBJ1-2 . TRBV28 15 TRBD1 TGTGCCAGCGGGACAGGGGGTATTCCCCTCTATGGCTACACCTTC CASGTGGIPLYGYTF
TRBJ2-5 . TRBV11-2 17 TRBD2 TGTGCCAGCAGCTTAGTGGGCACACTGGGAGGGGTAAAGACCCAGTACTTC CASSLVGTLGGVKTQYF
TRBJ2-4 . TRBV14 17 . TGTGCCAGCAGCCACGGGGCAGCCACTTTAGCCAAAAACATTCAGTACTTC CASSHGAATLAKNIQYF
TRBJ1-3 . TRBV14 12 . TGTGCCAGCAGCCAAGTGGGCTTGAGCATATATTTT CASSQVGLSIYF
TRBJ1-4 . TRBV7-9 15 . TGTGCCAGCAGCGGAGTGGGACTAACAAATGAAAAACTGTTTTTT CASSGVGLTNEKLFF
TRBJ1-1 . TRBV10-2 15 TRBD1 TGCGCCAGCTCCAAGCAGGGGGTCGCGAACACTGAAGCTTTCTTT CASSKQGVANTEAFF
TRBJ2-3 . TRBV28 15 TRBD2 TGTGCCAGCCCGAGACTAGCGGGAGACACAGATACGCAGTATTTT CASPRLAGDTDTQYF
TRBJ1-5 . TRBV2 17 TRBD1 TGTGCCAGCAGCCTGACAGGGGGCGCTGGGAGCAATCAGCCCCAGCATTTT CASSLTGGAGSNQPQHF
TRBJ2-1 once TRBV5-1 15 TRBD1 TGCGCCAGCAGCTTGGCGGGACAGGACTACAATGAGCAGTTCTTC CASSLAGQDYNEQFF
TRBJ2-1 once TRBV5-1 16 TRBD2 TGCGCCAGCAGCCCGGAAGCGGGAGGAGGCGGCAATGAGCAGTTCTTC CASSPEAGGGGNEQFF
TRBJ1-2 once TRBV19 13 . TGTGCCAGTAGTTGGGACGGCAACTATGGCTACACCTTC CASSWDGNYGYTF
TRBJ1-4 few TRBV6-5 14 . TGTGCCAGCAGTTACTCTACCCGTGGAGAAAAACTGTTTTTT CASSYSTRGEKLFF